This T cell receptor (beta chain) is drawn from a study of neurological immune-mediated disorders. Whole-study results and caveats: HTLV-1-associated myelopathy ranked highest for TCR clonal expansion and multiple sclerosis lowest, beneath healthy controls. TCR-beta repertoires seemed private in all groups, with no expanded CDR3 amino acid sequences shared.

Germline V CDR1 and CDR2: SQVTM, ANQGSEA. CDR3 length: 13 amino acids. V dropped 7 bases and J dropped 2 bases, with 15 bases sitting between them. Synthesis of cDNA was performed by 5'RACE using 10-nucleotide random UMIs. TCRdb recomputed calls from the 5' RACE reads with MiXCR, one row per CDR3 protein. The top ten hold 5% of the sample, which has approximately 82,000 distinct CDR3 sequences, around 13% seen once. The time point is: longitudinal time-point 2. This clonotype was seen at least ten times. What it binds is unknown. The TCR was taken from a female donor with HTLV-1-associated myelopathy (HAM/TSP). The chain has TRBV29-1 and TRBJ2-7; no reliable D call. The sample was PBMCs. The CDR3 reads CSAWDTGTYEQYF. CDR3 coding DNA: TGCAGCGCCTGGGATACTGGGACCTACGAGCAGTACTTC.